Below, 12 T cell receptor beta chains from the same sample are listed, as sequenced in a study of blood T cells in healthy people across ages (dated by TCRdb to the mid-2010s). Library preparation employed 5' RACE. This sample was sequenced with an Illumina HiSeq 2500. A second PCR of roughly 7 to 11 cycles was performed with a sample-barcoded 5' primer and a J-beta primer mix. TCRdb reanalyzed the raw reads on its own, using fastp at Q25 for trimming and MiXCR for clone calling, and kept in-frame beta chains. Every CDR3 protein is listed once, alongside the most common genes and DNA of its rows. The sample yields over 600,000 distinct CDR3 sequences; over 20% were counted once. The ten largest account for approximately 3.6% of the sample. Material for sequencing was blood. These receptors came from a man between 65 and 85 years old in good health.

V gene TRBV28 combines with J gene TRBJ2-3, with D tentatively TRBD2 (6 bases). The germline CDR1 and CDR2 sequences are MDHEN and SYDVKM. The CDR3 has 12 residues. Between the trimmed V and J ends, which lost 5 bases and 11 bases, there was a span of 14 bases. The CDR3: CASSPREARQYF. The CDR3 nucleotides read TGTGCCAGCAGTCCTAGGGAGGCGCGGCAGTATTTT. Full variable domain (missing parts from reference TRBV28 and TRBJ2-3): DVKVTQSSRYLVKRTGEKVFLECVQDMDHENMFWYRQDPGLGLRLIYFSYDVKMKEKGDIPEGYSVSREKKERFSLILESASTNQTSMYLCASSPREARQYFGPGTRLTVL.

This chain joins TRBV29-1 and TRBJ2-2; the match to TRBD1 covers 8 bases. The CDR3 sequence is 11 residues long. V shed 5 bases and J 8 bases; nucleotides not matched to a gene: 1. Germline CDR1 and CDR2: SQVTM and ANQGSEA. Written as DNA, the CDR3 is TGCAGCGTTCGACAGGGGGGGGAGCTGTTTTTT. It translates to CSVRQGGELFF.

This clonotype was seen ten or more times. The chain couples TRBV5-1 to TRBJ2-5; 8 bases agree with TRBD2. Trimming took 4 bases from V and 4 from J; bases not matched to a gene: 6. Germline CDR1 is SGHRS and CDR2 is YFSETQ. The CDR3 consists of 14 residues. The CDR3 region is CASSPGTSRETQYF. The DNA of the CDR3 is TGCGCCAGCAGCCCCGGGACTAGTAGAGAGACCCAGTACTTC. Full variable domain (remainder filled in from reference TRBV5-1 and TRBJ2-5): KAGVTQTPRYLIKTRGQQVTLSCSPISGHRSVSWYQQTPGQGLQFLFEYFSETQRNKGNFPGRFSGRQFSNSRSEMNVSTLELGDSALYLCASSPGTSRETQYFGPGTRLLVL.

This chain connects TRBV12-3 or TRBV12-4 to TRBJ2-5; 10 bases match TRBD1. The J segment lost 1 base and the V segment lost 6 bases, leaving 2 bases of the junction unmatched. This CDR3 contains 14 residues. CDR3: CASRRTGGQETQYF. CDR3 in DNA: TGTGCCAGCAGAAGGACAGGGGGCCAAGAGACCCAGTACTTC.

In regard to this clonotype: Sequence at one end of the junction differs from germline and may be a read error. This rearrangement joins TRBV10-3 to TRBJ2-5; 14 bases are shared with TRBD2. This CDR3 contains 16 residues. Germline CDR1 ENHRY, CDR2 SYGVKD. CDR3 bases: TGTGCCATCCGAAGTAGCGGGACTAGCGGGAGAGAGGCCCAGTACTTC. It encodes CAIRSSGTSGREAQYF.

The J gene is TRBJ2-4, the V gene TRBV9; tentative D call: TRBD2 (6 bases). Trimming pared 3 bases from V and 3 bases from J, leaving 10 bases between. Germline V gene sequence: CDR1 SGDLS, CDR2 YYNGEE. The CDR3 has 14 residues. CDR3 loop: CASSEGLGKNIQYF. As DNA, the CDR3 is TGTGCCAGCAGCGAGGGACTCGGCAAAAACATTCAGTACTTC.

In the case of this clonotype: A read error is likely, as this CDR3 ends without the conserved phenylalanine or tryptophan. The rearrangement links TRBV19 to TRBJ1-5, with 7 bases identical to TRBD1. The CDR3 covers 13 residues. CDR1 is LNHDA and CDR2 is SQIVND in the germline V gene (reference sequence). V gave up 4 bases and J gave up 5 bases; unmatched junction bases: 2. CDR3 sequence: CASSTDRDQPQHL. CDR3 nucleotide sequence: TGTGCCAGTAGTACCGACAGGGATCAGCCCCAGCATCTT.

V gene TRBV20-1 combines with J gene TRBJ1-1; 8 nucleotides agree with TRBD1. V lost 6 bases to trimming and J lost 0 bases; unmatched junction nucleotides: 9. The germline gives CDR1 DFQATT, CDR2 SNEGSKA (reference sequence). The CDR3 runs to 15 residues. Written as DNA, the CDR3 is TGCAGTGCCCCAACAGGGGGAGGGTTGAACACTGAAGCTTTCTTT. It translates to CSAPTGGGLNTEAFF.

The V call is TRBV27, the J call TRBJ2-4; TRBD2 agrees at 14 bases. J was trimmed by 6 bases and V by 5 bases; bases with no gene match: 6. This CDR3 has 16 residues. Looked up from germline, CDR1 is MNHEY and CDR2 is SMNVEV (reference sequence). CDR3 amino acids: CASSPRLAGGVNIQYF. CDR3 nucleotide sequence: TGTGCCAGCAGTCCGAGACTAGCGGGAGGGGTAAACATTCAGTACTTC.

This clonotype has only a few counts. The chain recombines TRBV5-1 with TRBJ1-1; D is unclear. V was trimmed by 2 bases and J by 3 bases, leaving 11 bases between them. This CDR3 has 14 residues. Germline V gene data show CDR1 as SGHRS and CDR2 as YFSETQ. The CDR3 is CASSFGWVDTEAFF. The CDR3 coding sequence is TGCGCCAGCAGCTTTGGGTGGGTTGACACTGAAGCTTTCTTT.

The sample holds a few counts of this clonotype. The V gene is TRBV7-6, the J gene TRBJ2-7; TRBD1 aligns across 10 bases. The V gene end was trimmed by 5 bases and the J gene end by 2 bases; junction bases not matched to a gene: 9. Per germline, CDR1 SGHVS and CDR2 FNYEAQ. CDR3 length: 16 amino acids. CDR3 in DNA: TGTGCCAGCAGCATGCCCGGGACAGGGGATACCTACGAGCAGTACTTC. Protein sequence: CASSMPGTGDTYEQYF. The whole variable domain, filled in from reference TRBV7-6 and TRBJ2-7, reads GAGVSQSPRYKVTKRGQDVALRCDPISGHVSLYWYRQALGQGPEFLTYFNYEAQQDKSGLPNDRFSAERPEGSISTLTIQRTEQRDSAMYRCASSMPGTGDTYEQYFGPGTRLTVT.

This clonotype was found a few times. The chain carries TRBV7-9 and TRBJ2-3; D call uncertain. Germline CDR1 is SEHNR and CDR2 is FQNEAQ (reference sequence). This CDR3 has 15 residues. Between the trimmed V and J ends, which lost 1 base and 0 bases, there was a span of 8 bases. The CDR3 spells CASSLGTTSTDTQYF. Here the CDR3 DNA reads TGTGCCAGCAGCTTAGGGACCACTAGCACAGATACGCAGTATTTT.